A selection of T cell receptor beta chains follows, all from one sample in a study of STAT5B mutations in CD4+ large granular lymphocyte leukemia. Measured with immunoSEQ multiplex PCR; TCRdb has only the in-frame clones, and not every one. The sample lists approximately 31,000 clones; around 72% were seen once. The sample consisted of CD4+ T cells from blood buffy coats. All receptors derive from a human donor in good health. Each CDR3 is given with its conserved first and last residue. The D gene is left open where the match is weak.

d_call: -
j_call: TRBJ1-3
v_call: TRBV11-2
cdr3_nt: TGTGCCAGCAGCTTAGATCCGGGAAACACCATATATTTT
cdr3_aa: CASSLDPGNTIYF

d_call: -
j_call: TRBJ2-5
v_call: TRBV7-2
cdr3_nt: TGTGCCAGCAGCTCGTTAGGGGGTCCGACTCAAGAGACCCAGTACTTC
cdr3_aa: CASSSLGGPTQETQYF

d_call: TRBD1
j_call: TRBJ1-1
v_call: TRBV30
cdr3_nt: TGTGCCTGGAAATCCGGGGACAGGGGGCTTAGAACTGAAGCTTTCTTT
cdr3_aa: CAWKSGDRGLRTEAFF

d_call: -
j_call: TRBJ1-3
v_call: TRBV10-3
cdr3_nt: TGTGCCATCAGGGAGGGGGACTCATACTCTGGAAACACCATATATTTT
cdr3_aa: CAIREGDSYSGNTIYF

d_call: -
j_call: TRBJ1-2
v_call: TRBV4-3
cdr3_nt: TGCGCCAGCAGTCGCGACAGGATTAACTATGGCTACACCTTC
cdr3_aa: CASSRDRINYGYTF

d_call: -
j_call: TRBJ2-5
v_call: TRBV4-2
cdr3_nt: TGTGCCAGCAGCCACGCAACTGGGGGTGGAGGGGAGACCCAGTACTTC
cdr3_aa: CASSHATGGGGETQYF

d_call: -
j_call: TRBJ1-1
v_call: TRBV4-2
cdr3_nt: TGTGCCAGCAGCCGACAGACCGGGACGGGGAACACTGAAGCTTTCTTT
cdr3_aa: CASSRQTGTGNTEAFF

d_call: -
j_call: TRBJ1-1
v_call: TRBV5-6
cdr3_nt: TGTGCCAGCAGTCGGAATAATAGGGAGGACACTGAAGCTTTCTTT
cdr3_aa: CASSRNNREDTEAFF

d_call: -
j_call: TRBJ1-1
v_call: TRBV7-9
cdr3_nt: TGTGCCAGCAGCTTAGTGGAGGGGATGAACACTGAAGCTTTCTTT
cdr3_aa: CASSLVEGMNTEAFF

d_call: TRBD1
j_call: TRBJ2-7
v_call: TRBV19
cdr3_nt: TGTGCCAGTAGTATAAGACCCGTAAGGACAGGGGAAGCCTACGAGCAGTACTTC
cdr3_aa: CASSIRPVRTGEAYEQYF